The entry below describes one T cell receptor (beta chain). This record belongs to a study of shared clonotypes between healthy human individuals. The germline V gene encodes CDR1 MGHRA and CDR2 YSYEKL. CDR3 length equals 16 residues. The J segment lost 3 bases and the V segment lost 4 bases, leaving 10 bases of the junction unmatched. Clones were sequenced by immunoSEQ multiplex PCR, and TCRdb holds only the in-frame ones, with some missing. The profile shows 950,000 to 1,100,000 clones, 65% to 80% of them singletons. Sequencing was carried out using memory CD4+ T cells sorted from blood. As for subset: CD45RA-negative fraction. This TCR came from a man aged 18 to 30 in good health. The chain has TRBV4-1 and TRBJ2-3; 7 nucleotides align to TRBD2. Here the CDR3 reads CASSRTSRGGTDTQYF. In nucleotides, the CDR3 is TGCGCCAGCAGCCGTACCTCTAGGGGAGGGACAGATACGCAGTATTTT.